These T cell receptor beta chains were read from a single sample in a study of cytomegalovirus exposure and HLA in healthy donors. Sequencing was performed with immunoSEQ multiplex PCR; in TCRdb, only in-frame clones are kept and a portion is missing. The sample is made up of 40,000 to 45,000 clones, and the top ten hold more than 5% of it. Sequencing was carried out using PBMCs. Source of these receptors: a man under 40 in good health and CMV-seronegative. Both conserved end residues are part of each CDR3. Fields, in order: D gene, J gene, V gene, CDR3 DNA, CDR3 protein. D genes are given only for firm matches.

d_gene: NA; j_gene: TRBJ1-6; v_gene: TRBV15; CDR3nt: TGTGCCACCAGCAGAGAGGGGCAGGGTATTTCACCCCTCCACTTT; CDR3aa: CATSREGQGISPLHF
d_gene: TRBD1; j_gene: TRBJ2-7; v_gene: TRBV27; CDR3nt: TGTGCCAGCAGTTTAGGTAGGACAGGGAGTCACGAGCAGTACTTC; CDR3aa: CASSLGRTGSHEQYF
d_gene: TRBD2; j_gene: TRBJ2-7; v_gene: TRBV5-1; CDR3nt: TGCGCCAGCAGAATAGCTCTCCAGCGGGGCTACGAGCAGTACTTC; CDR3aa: CASRIALQRGYEQYF
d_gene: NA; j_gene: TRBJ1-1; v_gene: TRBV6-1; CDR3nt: TGTGCCAGCAGTGACTTGGCAGCTGAAGCTTTCTTT; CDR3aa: CASSDLAAEAFF
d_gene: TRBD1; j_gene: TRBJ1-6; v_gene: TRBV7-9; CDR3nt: TGTGCCAGCGGGACAGGGAATTCACCCCTCCACTTT; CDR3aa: CASGTGNSPLHF
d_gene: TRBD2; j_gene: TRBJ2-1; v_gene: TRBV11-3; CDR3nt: TGTGCCAGCAGCTTTGGAGGGACTAGCCCTTACAATGAGCAGTTCTTC; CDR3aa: CASSFGGTSPYNEQFF
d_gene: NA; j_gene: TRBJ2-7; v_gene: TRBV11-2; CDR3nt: TGTGCCAGCAGCTCCTACACGTCAGGGCGATACGAGCAGTACTTC; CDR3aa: CASSSYTSGRYEQYF
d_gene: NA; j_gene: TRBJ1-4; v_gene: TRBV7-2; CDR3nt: TGTGCCAGCAGCAAGACAGGTCAAACTAATGAAAAACTGTTTTTT; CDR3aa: CASSKTGQTNEKLFF
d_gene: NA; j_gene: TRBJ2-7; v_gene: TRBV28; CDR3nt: TGTGCCAGCACCACTCTGGGGTGGAAGGGAGGTTACGAGCAGTACTTC; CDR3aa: CASTTLGWKGGYEQYF
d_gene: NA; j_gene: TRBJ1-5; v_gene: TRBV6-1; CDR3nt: TGTGCCAGCAGTGACCGGCCGGCGGGGAAGCCCCAGCATTTT; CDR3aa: CASSDRPAGKPQHF
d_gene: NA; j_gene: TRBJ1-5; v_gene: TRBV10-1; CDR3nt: TGCGCCAGCAGTCGAGGTAATCAGCACCAGCATTTT; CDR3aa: CASSRGNQHQHF
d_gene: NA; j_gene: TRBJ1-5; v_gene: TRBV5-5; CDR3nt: TGTGCCAGCAGCTTGGTGGGGGCTAATCAGCCCCAGCATTTT; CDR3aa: CASSLVGANQPQHF
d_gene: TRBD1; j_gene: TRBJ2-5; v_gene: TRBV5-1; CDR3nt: TGCGCCAGCAGCATCTGGACAGGCCAAGAGACCCAGTACTTC; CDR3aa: CASSIWTGQETQYF
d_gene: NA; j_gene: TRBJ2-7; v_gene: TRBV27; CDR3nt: TGTGCCAGCAGTTTAGGTTCGGGTATCTACGAGCAGTACTTC; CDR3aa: CASSLGSGIYEQYF
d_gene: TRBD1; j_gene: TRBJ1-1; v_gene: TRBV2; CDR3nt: TGTGCCAGCAGGGGGACAGGGTGGGATACTGAAGCTTTCTTT; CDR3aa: CASRGTGWDTEAFF
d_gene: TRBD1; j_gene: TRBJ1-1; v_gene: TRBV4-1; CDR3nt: TGCGCCAGCAGCCCGTCGACAGGGCTGAACACTGAAGCTTTCTTT; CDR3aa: CASSPSTGLNTEAFF
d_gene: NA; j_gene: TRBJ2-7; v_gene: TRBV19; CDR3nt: TGTGCCAGTAGAAGGGCCCCCAGCGGATCCTACGAGCAGTACTTC; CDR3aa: CASRRAPSGSYEQYF
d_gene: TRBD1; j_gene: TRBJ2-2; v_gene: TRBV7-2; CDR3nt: TGTGCCAGCAGCTTAAGAGGGGGCGCTTTGGCCGGGGAGCTGTTTTTT; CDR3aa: CASSLRGGALAGELFF
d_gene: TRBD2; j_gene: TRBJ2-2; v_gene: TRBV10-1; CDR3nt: TGCGCCAGCAGTGAGATTGGCGGGAGCACCGGGGAGCTGTTTTTT; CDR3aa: CASSEIGGSTGELFF
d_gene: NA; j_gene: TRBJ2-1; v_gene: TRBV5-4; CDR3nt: TGTGCCAGCAGTTCCGAGGTTTTCTCCGACAATGAGCAGTTCTTC; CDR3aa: CASSSEVFSDNEQFF
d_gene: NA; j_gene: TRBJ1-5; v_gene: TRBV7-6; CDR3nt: TGTGCCAGCAGCTTAGACAGGGCAAGCAATCAGCCCCAGCATTTT; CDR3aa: CASSLDRASNQPQHF
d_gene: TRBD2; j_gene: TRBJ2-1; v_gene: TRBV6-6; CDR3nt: TGTGCCAGCAGGTGGACTAGGACCAATGAGCAGTTCTTC; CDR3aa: CASRWTRTNEQFF
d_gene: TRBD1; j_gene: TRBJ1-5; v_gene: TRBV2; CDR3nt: TGTGCCAGAGGGGGGACAGCAGATAGCAATCAGCCCCAGCATTTT; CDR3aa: CARGGTADSNQPQHF
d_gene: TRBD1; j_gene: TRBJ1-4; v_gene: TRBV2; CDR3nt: TGTGCCAGCAGTGTATGGGACAGGGTCGTTGAAAAACTGTTTTTT; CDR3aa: CASSVWDRVVEKLFF
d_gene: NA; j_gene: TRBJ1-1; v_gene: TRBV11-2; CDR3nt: TGTGCCAGCAGCTTATGGCTGGCTGGCACTGAAGCTTTCTTT; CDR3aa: CASSLWLAGTEAFF
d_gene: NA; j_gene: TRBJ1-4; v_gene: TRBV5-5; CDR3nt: TGTGCCAGCACCCTCGGGGGGGGAGTTCTGGGGGAAAAACTGTTTTTT; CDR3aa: CASTLGGGVLGEKLFF
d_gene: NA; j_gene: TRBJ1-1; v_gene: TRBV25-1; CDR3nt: TGTGCCAGCGCCGGGGGAAACACTGAAGCTTTCTTT; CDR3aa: CASAGGNTEAFF
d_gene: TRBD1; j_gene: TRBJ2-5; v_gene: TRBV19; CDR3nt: TGTGCCAGTAGCCGGGACAGGAACAGTGAGACCCAGTACTTC; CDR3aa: CASSRDRNSETQYF
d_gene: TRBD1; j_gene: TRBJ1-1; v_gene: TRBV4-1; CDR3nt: TGCGCCAGCAGCCGGGTGGGACAGGGAGTAGCTGAAGCTTTCTTT; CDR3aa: CASSRVGQGVAEAFF
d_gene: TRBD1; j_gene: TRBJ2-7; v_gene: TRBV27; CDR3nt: TGTGCCAGCAGTCTAACGTCCGGACAGGGGGCGGACTACGAGCAGTACTTC; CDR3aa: CASSLTSGQGADYEQYF
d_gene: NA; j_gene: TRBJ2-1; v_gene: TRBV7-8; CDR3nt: TGTGCCAGCCGGGGATCCGACAATGAGCAGTTCTTC; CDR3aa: CASRGSDNEQFF
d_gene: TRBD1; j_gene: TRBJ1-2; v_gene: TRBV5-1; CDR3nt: TGCGCCAGCAGCCCAGGGGGAAACTATGGCTACACCTTC; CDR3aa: CASSPGGNYGYTF
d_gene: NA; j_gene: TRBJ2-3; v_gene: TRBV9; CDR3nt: TGTGCCAGCAGCGTATCGAGAGGGAACGCAGATACGCAGTATTTT; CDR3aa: CASSVSRGNADTQYF
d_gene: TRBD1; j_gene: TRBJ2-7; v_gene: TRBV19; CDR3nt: TGTGCCAGTAGTGCCGCGGACAGGGTGTACGAGCAGTACTTC; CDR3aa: CASSAADRVYEQYF
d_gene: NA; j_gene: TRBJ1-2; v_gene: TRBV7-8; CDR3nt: TGTGCCAGCAGCTTAGTGAGGTCAGGGGAGGGCTACACCTTC; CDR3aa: CASSLVRSGEGYTF
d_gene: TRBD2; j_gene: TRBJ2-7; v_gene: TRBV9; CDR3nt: TGTGCCAGCGGACCCGGGGGGTACGAGCAGTACTTC; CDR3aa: CASGPGGYEQYF
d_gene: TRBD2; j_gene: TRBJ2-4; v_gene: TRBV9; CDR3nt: TGTGCCAGCAGCACCTCGGGGGGTTCGGGTGCCAAAAACATTCAGTACTTC; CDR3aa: CASSTSGGSGAKNIQYF
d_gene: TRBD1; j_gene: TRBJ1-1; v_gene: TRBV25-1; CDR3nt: TGTGCCAGCAGTGAATTTGGGACAGGGAACACTGAAGCTTTCTTT; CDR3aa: CASSEFGTGNTEAFF
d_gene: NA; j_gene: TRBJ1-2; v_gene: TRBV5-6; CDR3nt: TGTGCCAGCAGCTTTTTGGTGGGCCTTGGGGGCTACACCTTC; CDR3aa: CASSFLVGLGGYTF
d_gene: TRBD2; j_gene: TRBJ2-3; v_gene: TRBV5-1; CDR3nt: TGCGCCAGCAGCTACCCGGGACTAGCGGCCACAGATACGCAGTATTTT; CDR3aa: CASSYPGLAATDTQYF